One T cell receptor (beta chain) is described in this entry. The data are from a study of blood T cell repertoires in COVID-19. On the study more broadly: Sites in the United States, Italy and Spain provided acute and convalescent COVID-19 samples. PBMCs, B-cell-depleted T cells, or T cells were the source of the cDNA or gDNA that made up the material.

In the original analysis: Scientists estimated how many nucleated cells there were by amplifying reference gene primers. This table comes from immunoSEQ multiplex PCR, and its TCRdb copy is limited to in-frame clones, with some not included. The DNA gave D and trimming, while V, J and clone size come from that table. The sample shows 200,000 or so clones, approximately 91% of them seen only once. Sequencing used peripheral blood. This receptor was identified in a woman aged 35 to 49 who had recovered from COVID-19.

The CDR3 sequence is CASRRDRGEYNEQFF. Here the CDR3 DNA reads TGTGCCAGTCGGCGGGACAGGGGGGAATACAATGAGCAGTTCTTC. The rearrangement links TRBV2 to TRBJ2-1; 11 bases are a match to TRBD1. V was clipped by 9 bases and J by 4 bases; unmatched bases: 8. Germline assignment: CDR1 SNHLY and CDR2 FYNNEI. There are 15 residues in the CDR3.